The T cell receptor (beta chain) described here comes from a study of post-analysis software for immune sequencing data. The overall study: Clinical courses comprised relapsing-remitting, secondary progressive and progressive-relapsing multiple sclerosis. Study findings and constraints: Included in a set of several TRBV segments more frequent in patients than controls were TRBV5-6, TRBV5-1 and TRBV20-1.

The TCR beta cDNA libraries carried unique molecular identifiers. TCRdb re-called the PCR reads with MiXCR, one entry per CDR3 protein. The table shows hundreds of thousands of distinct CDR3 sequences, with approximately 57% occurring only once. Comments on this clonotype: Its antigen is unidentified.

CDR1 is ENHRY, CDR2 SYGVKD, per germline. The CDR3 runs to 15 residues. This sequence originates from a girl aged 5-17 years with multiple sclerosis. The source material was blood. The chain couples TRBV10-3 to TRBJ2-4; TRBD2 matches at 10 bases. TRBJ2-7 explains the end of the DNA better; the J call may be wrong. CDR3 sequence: CAINNLAGEPYEQYF. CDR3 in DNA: TGTGCCATCAACAATCTAGCGGGAGAACCCTACGAGCAGTACTTC.